The T cell receptor beta chain described here comes from a study of blood T cell repertoires in COVID-19. Study-wide background: From the United States, Italy and Spain came samples of acute and convalescent COVID-19. Sources were T cells, B-cell-depleted T cells, or PBMCs; the material itself was cDNA or gDNA.

There are 16 residues in the CDR3. Germline CDR1 and CDR2: LNHDA and SQIVND (reference sequence). The V end lost 7 bases, the J end lost 0 bases, and 16 bases lay between the germline ends. Authors' analysis steps: Reference gene primers were amplified, and this amplification served to estimate nucleated cell counts. Data came from immunoSEQ multiplex PCR; TCRdb stores just in-frame clones and leaves some out. For V, J and clone size, that table is used; D and trimming come from the DNA. The top ten clones hold roughly a sixth of a sample with approximately 160,000 clones, roughly 90% of them seen once.

The clonotype was recovered from a man aged 55 to 70 with active or convalescent COVID-19. Sequencing was carried out using peripheral blood. The chain couples TRBV19 to TRBJ1-5; D remains ambiguous. CDR3 coding DNA: TGTGCCAGTACCCCGTTGGCTCTTTTTAGCAATCAGCCCCAGCATTTT. Its protein product is CASTPLALFSNQPQHF.